The present T cell receptor beta chain was sequenced within a study of shared clonotypes between healthy human individuals. Germline CDR1 is SGHVS and CDR2 is FQNEAQ. This CDR3 comprises 19 residues. Deletions cut 4 bases from V and 0 bases from J, with 22 bases between. Method: immunoSEQ multiplex PCR; TCRdb's copy keeps in-frame clones and lacks some. The sample has 2 million to 2.5 million clones, approximately 95% seen once. The sample was naive CD4+ T cells from PBMCs. Sample subset: CD45RA+ positively selected. The V and J genes are TRBV7-8 and TRBJ1-5, with a weak D call TRBD1 (6 bases). This TCR came from a man younger than 35 in good health. Some clones in this sample may be carry-over from other donors' samples. The DNA for the CDR3 is TGTGCCAGCAGCTCCAAATATTATACAGGGCCTTATAGCAATCAGCCCCAGCATTTT. As protein: CASSSKYYTGPYSNQPQHF.